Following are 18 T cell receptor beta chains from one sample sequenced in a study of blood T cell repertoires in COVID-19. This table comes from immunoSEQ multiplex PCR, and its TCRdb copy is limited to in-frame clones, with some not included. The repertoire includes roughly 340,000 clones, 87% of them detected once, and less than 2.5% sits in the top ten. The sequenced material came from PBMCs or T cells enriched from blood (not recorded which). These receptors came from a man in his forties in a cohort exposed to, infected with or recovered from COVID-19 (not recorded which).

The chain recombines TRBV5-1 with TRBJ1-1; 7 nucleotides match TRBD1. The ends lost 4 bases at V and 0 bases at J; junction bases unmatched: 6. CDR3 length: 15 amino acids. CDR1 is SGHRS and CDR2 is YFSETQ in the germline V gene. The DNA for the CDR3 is TGCGCCAGCAGCGCGGCGACAGGGATGAACACTGAAGCTTTCTTT. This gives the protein CASSAATGMNTEAFF. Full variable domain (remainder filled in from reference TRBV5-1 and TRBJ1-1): KAGVTQTPRYLIKTRGQQVTLSCSPISGHRSVSWYQQTPGQGLQFLFEYFSETQRNKGNFPGRFSGRQFSNSRSEMNVSTLELGDSALYLCASSAATGMNTEAFFGQGTRLTVV.

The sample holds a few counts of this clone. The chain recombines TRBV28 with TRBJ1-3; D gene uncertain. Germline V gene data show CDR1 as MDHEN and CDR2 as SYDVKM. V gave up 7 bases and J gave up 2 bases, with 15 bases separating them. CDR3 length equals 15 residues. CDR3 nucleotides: TGTGCCAGCATCCCTGGGTGGGCTGCTGGAAACACCATATATTTT. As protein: CASIPGWAAGNTIYF.

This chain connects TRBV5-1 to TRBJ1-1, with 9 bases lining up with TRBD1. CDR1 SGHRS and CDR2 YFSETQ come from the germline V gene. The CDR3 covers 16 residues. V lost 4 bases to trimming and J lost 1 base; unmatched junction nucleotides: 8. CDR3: CASSVDRGGSNTEAFF. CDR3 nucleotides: TGCGCCAGCAGCGTAGACAGGGGGGGATCGAACACTGAAGCTTTCTTT.

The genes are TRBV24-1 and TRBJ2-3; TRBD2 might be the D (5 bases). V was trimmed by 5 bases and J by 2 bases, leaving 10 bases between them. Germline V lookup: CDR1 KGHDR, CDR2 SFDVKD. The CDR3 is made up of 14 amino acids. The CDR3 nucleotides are TGTGCCACCAGTGGAGGGAGTAACACAGATACGCAGTATTTT. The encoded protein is CATSGGSNTDTQYF.

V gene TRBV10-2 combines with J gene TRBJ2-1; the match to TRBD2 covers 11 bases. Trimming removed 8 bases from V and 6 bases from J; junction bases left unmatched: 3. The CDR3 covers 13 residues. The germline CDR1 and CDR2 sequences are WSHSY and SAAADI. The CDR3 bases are TGCGCCAGCCTCCTAGCGGGGGGCAATGAGCAGTTCTTC. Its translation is CASLLAGGNEQFF.

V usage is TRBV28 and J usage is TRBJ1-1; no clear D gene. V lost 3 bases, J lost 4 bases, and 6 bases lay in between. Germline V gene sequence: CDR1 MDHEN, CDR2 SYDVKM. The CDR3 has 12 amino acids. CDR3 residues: CASSLEVTEAFF. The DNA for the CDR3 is TGTGCCAGCAGTTTGGAGGTCACTGAAGCTTTCTTT.

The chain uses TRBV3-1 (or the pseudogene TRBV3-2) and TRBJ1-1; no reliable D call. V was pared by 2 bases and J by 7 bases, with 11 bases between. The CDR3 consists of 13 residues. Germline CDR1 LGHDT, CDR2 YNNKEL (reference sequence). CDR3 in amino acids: CASSQRRGGEAFF. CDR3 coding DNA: TGTGCCAGCAGCCAAAGACGGGGAGGTGAAGCTTTCTTT.

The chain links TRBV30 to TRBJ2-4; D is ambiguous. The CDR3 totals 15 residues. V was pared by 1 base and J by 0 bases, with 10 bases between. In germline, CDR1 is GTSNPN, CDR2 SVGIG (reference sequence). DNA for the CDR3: TGTGCCTGGAGTGACAGAACTCTAGCCAAAAACATTCAGTACTTC. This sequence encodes CAWSDRTLAKNIQYF. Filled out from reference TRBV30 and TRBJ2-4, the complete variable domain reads SQTIHQWPATLVQPVGSPLSLECTVEGTSNPNLYWYRQAAGRGLQLLFYSVGIGQISSEVPQNLSASRPQDRQFILSSKKLLLSDSGFYLCAWSDRTLAKNIQYFGAGTRLSVL.

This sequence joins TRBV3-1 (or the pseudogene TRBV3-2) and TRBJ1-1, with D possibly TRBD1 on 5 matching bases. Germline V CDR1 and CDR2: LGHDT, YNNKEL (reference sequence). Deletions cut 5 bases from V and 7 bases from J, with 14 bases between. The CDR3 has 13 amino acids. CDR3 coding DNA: TGTGCCAGCAGCGTGGCAGGGAAAGGTGAAGCTTTCTTT. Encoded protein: CASSVAGKGEAFF.

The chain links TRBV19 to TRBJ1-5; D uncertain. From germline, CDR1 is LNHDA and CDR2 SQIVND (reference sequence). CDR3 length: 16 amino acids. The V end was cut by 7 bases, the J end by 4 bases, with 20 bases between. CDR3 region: CASNTLGLTGNQPQHF. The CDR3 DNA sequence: TGTGCCAGTAATACTCTCGGGTTAACGGGGAATCAGCCCCAGCATTTT.

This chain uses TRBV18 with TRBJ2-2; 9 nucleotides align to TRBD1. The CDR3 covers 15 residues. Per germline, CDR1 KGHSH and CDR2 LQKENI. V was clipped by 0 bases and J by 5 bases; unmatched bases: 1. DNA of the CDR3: TGTGCCAGCTCACCACCGACAGGGGGGACCGGGGAGCTGTTTTTT. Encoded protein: CASSPPTGGTGELFF.

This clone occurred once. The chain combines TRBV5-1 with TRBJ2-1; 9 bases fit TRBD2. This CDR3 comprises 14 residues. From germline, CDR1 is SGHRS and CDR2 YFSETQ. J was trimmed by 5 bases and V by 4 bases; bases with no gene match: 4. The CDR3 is CASSKTSGHNEQFF. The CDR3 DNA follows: TGCGCCAGCAGCAAGACTAGCGGCCACAATGAGCAGTTCTTC.

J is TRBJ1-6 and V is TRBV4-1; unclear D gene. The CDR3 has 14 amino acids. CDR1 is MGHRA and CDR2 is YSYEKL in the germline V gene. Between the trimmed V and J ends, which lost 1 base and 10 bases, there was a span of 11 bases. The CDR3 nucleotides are TGCGCCAGCAGCCAAGGGGTAGGGAGCTCACCCCTCCACTTT. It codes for CASSQGVGSSPLHF.

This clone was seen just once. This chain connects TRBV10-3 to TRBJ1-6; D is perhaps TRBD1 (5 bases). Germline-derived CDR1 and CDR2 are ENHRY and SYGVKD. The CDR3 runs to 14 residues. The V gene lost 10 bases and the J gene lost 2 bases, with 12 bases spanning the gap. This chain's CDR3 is CATQGGAYNSPLHF. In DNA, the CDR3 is TGTGCCACCCAGGGAGGTGCCTATAATTCACCCCTCCACTTT.

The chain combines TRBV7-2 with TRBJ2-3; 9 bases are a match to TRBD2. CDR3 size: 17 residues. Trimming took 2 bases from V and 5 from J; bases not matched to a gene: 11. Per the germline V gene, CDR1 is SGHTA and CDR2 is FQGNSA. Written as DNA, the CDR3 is TGTGCCAGCAGCTTAAGGGTTCTAGCGGGACTGGTAGATACGCAGTATTTT. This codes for CASSLRVLAGLVDTQYF.

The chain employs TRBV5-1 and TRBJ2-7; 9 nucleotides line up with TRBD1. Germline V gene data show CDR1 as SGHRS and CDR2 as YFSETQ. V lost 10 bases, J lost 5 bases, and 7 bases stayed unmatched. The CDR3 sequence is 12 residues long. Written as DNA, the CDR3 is TGCGCCTCAAGACAGGGGGTCAACGAGCAGTACTTC. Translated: CASRQGVNEQYF.

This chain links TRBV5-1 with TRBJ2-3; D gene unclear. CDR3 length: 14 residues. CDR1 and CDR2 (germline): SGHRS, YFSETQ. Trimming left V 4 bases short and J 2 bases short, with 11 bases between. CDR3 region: CASSHLGATDTQYF. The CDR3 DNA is TGCGCCAGCAGCCATCTAGGAGCCACAGATACGCAGTATTTT.

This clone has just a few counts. The CDR3 DNA reads as TGTGCCAGCAGCTTAGTTCGACATAGGAACACTGAAGCTTTCTTT. Amino acids: CASSLVRHRNTEAFF. The chain employs TRBV11-3 and TRBJ1-1; no clear D gene. The CDR3 is made up of 15 amino acids. Germline CDR1 and CDR2: SGHNT and YENEEA. V lost 1 base, J lost 1 base, and 10 bases lay in between.